This T cell receptor (beta chain) was captured in a study of OX40 agonist ivuxolimab in advanced cancers. Study-level information: Melanoma, hepatocellular carcinoma, head and neck or renal cell cancer occurred in dose-escalation patients.

Study results and caveats: Among the least clonally expanded were partial responders at 0.1-3.0 mg/kg.

TCRdb's copy holds only in-frame clones and misses some; the assay was immunoSEQ multiplex PCR. The sample has about 79,000 clones; roughly 87% are singletons. Note on this clone: The antigen remains unidentified.

The receptor was derived from an adult with an advanced solid tumor such as melanoma, head and neck, liver or kidney cancer. Sequencing used CD4+ or CD8+ T cells sorted from blood, obtained in a trial of the OX40 agonist ivuxolimab.

The CDR3, as DNA: TGTGCCAGCAGCCTACCGACAGGGGGAGGGACTGAAGCTTTCTTT. Protein sequence: CASSLPTGGGTEAFF. The V gene is TRBV7-9, the J gene TRBJ1-1; 9 bases line up with TRBD1. Germline-derived CDR1 and CDR2 are SEHNR and FQNEAQ (reference sequence). The length of the CDR3 is 15 residues. V lost 5 bases to trimming and J lost 5 bases; unmatched junction nucleotides: 9.